The 21 T cell receptor beta chains in this list originate from one sample, sequenced in a study of cytomegalovirus exposure and HLA in healthy donors. Clones were sequenced by immunoSEQ multiplex PCR, and TCRdb holds only the in-frame ones, with some missing. The data contain 150,000 to 200,000 clones, just under 90% of them singletons. Sequencing was carried out using PBMCs. These receptor sequences come from a woman younger than 30 in good health and CMV-seropositive.

The chain joins TRBV29-1 to TRBJ2-3, with a possible D match to TRBD2 (6 bases). V was shortened by 2 bases and J by 1 base, with 13 bases between the two germline ends. Germline V gene sequence: CDR1 SQVTM, CDR2 ANQGSEA. This CDR3 is built from 15 residues. CDR3 region: CSVENMVAGTDTQYF. The CDR3 DNA follows: TGCAGCGTTGAAAATATGGTAGCGGGCACAGATACGCAGTATTTT.

This chain joins TRBV7-3 and TRBJ2-3; 9 positions agree with TRBD2. Germline CDR1 is SGHTA and CDR2 is FQGTGA. V gave up 3 bases and J gave up 1 base; unmatched junction bases: 5. The CDR3 consists of 16 residues. DNA for the CDR3: TGTGCCAGCAGCTTCTATGGCGGGAGGGGCACAGATACGCAGTATTTT. It specifies CASSFYGGRGTDTQYF. The full variable domain, in which reference TRBV7-3 and TRBJ2-3 provide the parts outside the CDR3, is GAGVSQTPSNKVTEKGKYVELRCDPISGHTALYWYRQSLGQGPEFLIYFQGTGAADDSGLPNDRFFAVRPEGSVSTLKIQRTERGDSAVYLCASSFYGGRGTDTQYFGPGTRLTVL.

The rearrangement uses TRBV18 and TRBJ1-1; TRBD1 matches at 9 bases. The V gene's germline CDR1 is KGHSH and CDR2 LQKENI. Losses at the gene ends were 1 base for V and 6 bases for J; bases not matched to a gene: 9. The CDR3 covers 16 residues. The CDR3 nucleotides are TGTGCCAGCTCACCACTTATGGGACAGGGTGGCGCTGAAGCTTTCTTT. It is translated as CASSPLMGQGGAEAFF.

The CDR3 DNA follows: TGTGCCAGCAGCTCGCCGAACCCAGGGAACACTGAAGCTTTCTTT. It encodes CASSSPNPGNTEAFF. The chain carries TRBV5-5 and TRBJ1-1, with unresolved D. CDR1 and CDR2 (germline): SGHKS, YYEKEE (reference sequence). CDR3 length: 15 residues. Trimming took 3 bases from V and 1 from J, leaving 13 bases between them.

The chain carries TRBV30 and TRBJ2-7, with TRBD2 as a possible D gene (6 bases). The V end lost 1 base, the J end lost 4 bases, and 17 bases lay between the germline ends. The CDR3 runs to 15 residues. CDR1 GTSNPN and CDR2 SVGIG come from the germline V gene (reference sequence). For the CDR3, the DNA is TGTGCCTGGAGTGCGGCGGCGGGGCCGAATTACGAGCAGTACTTC. This codes for CAWSAAAGPNYEQYF.

The chain has TRBV20-1 and TRBJ2-1; D gene uncertain. The germline V and J ends were trimmed by 6 bases and 7 bases, with 7 bases remaining between them. This CDR3 has 10 amino acids. In germline, CDR1 is DFQATT, CDR2 SNEGSKA (reference sequence). The CDR3 region is CSAALNEQFF. The CDR3 DNA reads TGCAGTGCCGCGCTTAATGAGCAGTTCTTC.

The gene calls are TRBV14 and TRBJ2-1; 12 bases are shared with TRBD2. The CDR3 has 17 amino acids. Germline CDR1 SGHDN, CDR2 FVKESK. V shed 4 bases, J shed 3 bases, and the junction held 7 bases outside the gene matches. This CDR3 reads CASSLSSGRAFYNEQFF. In DNA, the CDR3 is TGTGCCAGCAGCCTATCTAGCGGGAGGGCCTTCTACAATGAGCAGTTCTTC.

V usage is TRBV11-2 and J usage is TRBJ2-3; D remains unclear. This CDR3 comprises 14 residues. Germline assignment: CDR1 SGHAT and CDR2 FQNNGV. With 0 bases removed from V and 2 bases from J, the gap between germline ends came to 6 bases. The DNA of the CDR3 is TGTGCCAGCAGCTTAGAAACGGTCACAGATACGCAGTATTTT. Protein: CASSLETVTDTQYF. The full variable domain, rest sourced from reference TRBV11-2 and TRBJ2-3, is EAGVAQSPRYKIIEKRQSVAFWCNPISGHATLYWYQQILGQGPKLLIQFQNNGVVDDSQLPKDRFSAERLKGVDSTLKIQPAKLEDSAVYLCASSLETVTDTQYFGPGTRLTVL.

V usage is TRBV5-1 and J usage is TRBJ2-7, with D possibly matching TRBD1 (6 bases). CDR1 and CDR2 from the germline V gene are SGHRS and YFSETQ. V lost 3 bases, J lost 7 bases, and 14 bases lay in between. There are 13 residues in the CDR3. CDR3 protein: CASSSGTPREQYF. The CDR3 DNA reads as TGCGCCAGCAGCTCCGGGACACCCCGGGAGCAGTACTTC.

The CDR3 loop is CASSLRTGKINQPQHF. CDR3 bases: TGTGCCAGCAGCTTGCGGACAGGGAAGATCAATCAGCCCCAGCATTTT. This rearrangement joins TRBV7-9 to TRBJ1-5; 8 positions agree with TRBD1. CDR3 size: 16 residues. Germline V gene lookup returns CDR1 SEHNR and CDR2 FQNEAQ (reference sequence). Trimming took 3 bases from V and 3 from J; bases not matched to a gene: 7.

The rearrangement links TRBV4-2 to TRBJ2-1; 11 bases map to TRBD2. Germline V gene lookup returns CDR1 LGHNA and CDR2 YNFKEQ. V lost 0 bases and J lost 1; bases outside the gene matches: 2. The CDR3 runs to 17 residues. CDR3 DNA: TGTGCCAGCAGCCAAGATTTAGCGGGAGGGTCCTACAATGAGCAGTTCTTC. It yields the protein CASSQDLAGGSYNEQFF.

This clone occurred once. The rearrangement uses TRBV7-2 and TRBJ1-5, with D uncertain. The V gene lost 1 base and the J gene lost 0 bases, with 7 bases spanning the gap. Germline V gives CDR1 SGHTA, CDR2 FQGNSA. The CDR3 length is 15 residues. The CDR3 coding sequence is TGTGCCAGCAGCTTAGTAGGGAGTAGCAATCAGCCCCAGCATTTT. Protein product: CASSLVGSSNQPQHF.

This chain links TRBV2 with TRBJ1-4, with 12 bases identical to TRBD1. Unmatched junction bases numbered 9, after V lost 6 bases and J lost 1 base. Germline CDR1 reads SNHLY; CDR2 reads FYNNEI. The CDR3 length is 18 residues. The CDR3 DNA reads TGTGCCAGCAGGGATGGGACAGGGGGCGCGGGAACTAATGAAAAACTGTTTTTT. Translation: CASRDGTGGAGTNEKLFF.

The genes are TRBV9 and TRBJ2-3, with 9 bases that match TRBD2. Trimming took 6 bases from V and 1 from J; bases not matched to a gene: 0. From germline, CDR1 is SGDLS and CDR2 YYNGEE. CDR3 length: 13 residues. CDR3 protein: CASKREGTDTQYF. As DNA, the CDR3 is TGTGCCAGCAAGCGGGAGGGCACAGATACGCAGTATTTT.

The chain has TRBV12-2 and TRBJ2-7; the table's D gene call, TRBD1, was not cross checked with the DNA. TRBV12-2 represents a pseudogene. CDR3 size: 13 residues. The CDR3 spells CASRLVTRYEQYF. In DNA, the CDR3 is TGTGCAAGTCGCTTAGTGACAAGATACGAGCAGTACTTC.

The gene calls are TRBV5-6 and TRBJ2-7, with D uncertain. The length of the CDR3 is 11 residues. CDR1 is SGHDT, CDR2 YYEEEE, per germline. The germline V and J ends were trimmed by 1 base and 7 bases, with 6 bases remaining between them. The CDR3 is CASSLNYEQYF. CDR3 DNA sequence: TGTGCCAGCAGCTTGAATTATGAGCAGTACTTC.

A single count supports this clone. The chain uses TRBV7-2 and TRBJ1-4, with a tentative D call TRBD1 (6 bases). Per germline, CDR1 SGHTA and CDR2 FQGNSA. CDR3 length equals 16 residues. With 5 bases removed from V and 6 bases from J, the gap between germline ends came to 19 bases. This CDR3 is CASSHLLRGADEKLFF. The CDR3 bases are TGTGCCAGCAGCCACCTACTCCGGGGGGCGGATGAAAAACTGTTTTTT.

Notes on this clone: At one of its ends the junction is not consistent with the germline gene, which may arise from a read error. The rearrangement links TRBV27 to TRBJ2-7; a weak D match, TRBD2 (6 bases). The CDR3 has 11 amino acids. Germline V lookup: CDR1 MNHEY, CDR2 SMNVEV (reference sequence). The CDR3 spells CASSNWGELYF. The CDR3 DNA sequence: TGTGCCAGCAGTAATTGGGGGGAGCTGTACTTC.

J is TRBJ2-2 and V is TRBV12-5; TRBD2 matches at 7 bases. The CDR3 runs to 18 residues. Trimming cost V 0 bases and J 7 bases; bases outside gene matches: 14. Germline V lookup: CDR1 LGHNT, CDR2 FRNRAP. In DNA form, the CDR3 reads TGTGCTAGTGGTTTGGTAACTAGCGTCGGTCTGGTGGTCGGGGAGCTGTTTTTT. Amino acid sequence: CASGLVTSVGLVVGELFF.

This chain joins TRBV4-3 and TRBJ1-4, with D tentatively TRBD1 (5 bases). The CDR3 length is 16 residues. V was clipped by 1 base and J by 3 bases, with 12 bases between them. Germline CDR1 LGHNA, CDR2 YSLEER. The CDR3 loop reads CASSQGTAGPNEKLFF. The CDR3 DNA reads TGCGCCAGCAGCCAAGGAACGGCAGGGCCTAATGAAAAACTGTTTTTT.

This rearrangement joins TRBV10-3 to TRBJ1-5; TRBD1 matches at 9 bases. After removal of 2 bases from V and 4 bases from J, the junction contained 3 bases not matched to a gene. The CDR3 has 15 residues. The V gene's germline CDR1 is ENHRY and CDR2 SYGVKD. CDR3 amino acids: CAISEGGTGNQPQHF. DNA of the CDR3: TGTGCCATCAGTGAGGGAGGGACAGGGAATCAGCCCCAGCATTTT.